The present T cell receptor (beta chain) was sequenced within a study of response to subunit inactivated influenza vaccine. Whole-study results and caveats: Only a handful of new T cells, the authors suggested, are recruited with each seasonal influenza vaccination.

TCRdb re-analysed the RT-PCR reads in MiXCR, keeping a single row per CDR3 protein. The data show roughly 520,000 distinct CDR3 sequences, about 25% seen once. This clonotype was found many times. Its antigen remains unidentified. This CDR3 is built from 16 residues. Germline CDR1 and CDR2: WSHSY and SAAADI. V gave up 4 bases and J gave up 6 bases, with 22 bases separating them. This sequence originates from a middle-aged man who received an inactivated influenza vaccine. Sequenced material: CD4+ T cells sorted from PBMCs, taken roughly 5 days after vaccination. The chain has TRBV10-2 and TRBJ2-7; perhaps TRBD2 as D (7 bases). CDR3 loop: CASSVVGGGRAVEQYF. The CDR3 DNA reads TGCGCCAGCAGTGTGGTTGGGGGCGGGAGAGCGGTCGAGCAGTACTTC.